This T cell receptor beta chain derives from a study of blood T cell repertoires in COVID-19 (dated by TCRdb to 2020 to 2021). Concerning the study at large: Samples from collaborators originated in the United States, Italy and Spain and spanned both the acute and convalescent phases of COVID-19. Deeply sampled blood TCRbeta repertoires from subjects exposed to, actively infected with, or recovered from COVID-19 were included in the dataset. Nearly every sample came with metadata listing a de-identified subject ID, COVID-19 status, age in years and sex. The samples were drawn from two sources: the first 160 participants of the ongoing ImmuneRACE study, and 1,000 to 1,500 subjects contributed by 6 global collaborators. The repertoires were released in a freely available public database meant as a resource for research on the immune response to SARS-CoV-2. Where available, HLA class I and class II types were taken from metadata supplied by the sample provider and were not determined by assay-based typing. The prospective study material was composed of cDNA or gDNA derived from T cells, B-cell-depleted T cells, or PBMCs. What the research found in general, with its limitations: The amount of clinical and demographic metadata varied by source and participant and was provided uncurated.

Whole blood was collected in K2EDTA tubes by collaborating institutions according to the institutions' own protocols. For TCRbeta analysis, collaborators shipped samples in one of three forms: frozen whole blood, isolated PBMCs, or DNA extracted from either of those sample types. This clone turned up a few times. Its specific antigen is unknown. Nothing much larger sits one base from this clone, and base qualities are not available. CDR1 is given as LNHDA and CDR2 as SQIVND, both from the germline V gene (reference sequence). The CDR3 runs 15 residues from the cysteine to the phenylalanine. CDR3 DNA is the only sequence kept; it has 45 bases, read in frame from the first base. Deletion took 7 bases off V and 0 bases off J, with a span of 13 bases between the germline ends. TCRbeta CDR3 regions were amplified from genomic DNA using the immunoSEQ Assay, a bias-controlled multiplex PCR. In the source study's methods: The number of nucleated cells in each sample was estimated from the amplification of reference gene primers within the assay. To quantify the absolute abundance of each unique TCRbeta CDR3 rearrangement, sequence reads were collapsed and filtered. For each sample, productive Simpson clonality was calculated as the square root of Simpson's diversity index over productive rearrangements. TCRdb took over this immuneACCESS table, retaining in-frame rearrangements with V and J assigned. Such tables are incomplete; in checked studies, under half of the missing clones stem from an unresolved V gene, and the remainder is unexplained. V, J and clone size are those of that table, while D and trimming were read from the DNA. Across this sample there are about 190,000 clones, with roughly four fifths seen only once. The ten biggest clones cover roughly an eighth of the sample.

The clonotype comes from a woman between 50 and 59 years old with acute or convalescent COVID-19. The rearranged segments are TRBV19 and TRBJ1-5; perhaps TRBD1 is the D gene, with 6 bases matching. The sequenced sample consisted of peripheral blood. The nucleotides read TGTGCCAGTATGGGCAGGGGAAGTAGCAATCAGCCCCAGCATTTT. It encodes CASMGRGSSNQPQHF. The CDR3 plus the reference TRBV19 and TRBJ1-5 genes for the other parts give the full variable domain: DGGITQSPKYLFRKEGQNVTLSCEQNLNHDAMYWYRQDPGQGLRLIYYSQIVNDFQKGDIAEGYSVSREKKESFPLTVTSAQKNPTAFYLCASMGRGSSNQPQHFGDGTRLSIL.